One and the same sample provided the 23 T cell receptor beta chains below, sequenced in a study of neurological immune-mediated disorders. TCRdb ran MiXCR on the 5' RACE reads and lists one entry per CDR3 protein. Of about 60,000 distinct CDR3 sequences listed, around 3.6% were seen once; the top ten hold 1.5% to 2%. Sequences were obtained from PBMCs. These receptors were collected from a man in his thirties or forties with multiple sclerosis.

This clonotype was found many times. The chain carries TRBV15 and TRBJ2-5; D might be TRBD1 (5 bases). From germline, CDR1 is LNHNV and CDR2 YYDKDF (reference sequence). This CDR3 has 15 residues. V lost 3 bases and J lost 5, with 16 bases in between. The CDR3 bases are TGTGCCACCAGCAGCAGGGATCTCCCCCTGGAGACCCAGTACTTC. Translated, it gives CATSSRDLPLETQYF.

In this sample, this clonotype turned up many times. The chain carries TRBV7-9 and TRBJ2-1, with 13 bases aligning to TRBD2. V trimming: 4 bases; J trimming: 7 bases; junction bases outside the gene matches: 10. CDR3 length: 17 amino acids. Germline loops: CDR1 SEHNR, CDR2 FQNEAQ (reference sequence). In DNA, the CDR3 is TGTGCCAGCAGCTCCCCCTACACTAGCGGGGGGGTTAATGAGCAGTTCTTC. The encoded protein is CASSSPYTSGGVNEQFF. The variable domain in full, with the rest retrieved from reference TRBV7-9 and TRBJ2-1, is DTGVSQNPRHKITKRGQNVTFRCDPISEHNRLYWYRQTLGQGPEFLTYFQNEAQLEKSRLLSDRFSAERPKGSFSTLEIQRTEQGDSAMYLCASSSPYTSGGVNEQFFGPGTRLTVL.

The sample holds a few counts of this clonotype. The chain links TRBV12-3 or TRBV12-4 to TRBJ2-7; D may correspond to TRBD1 or TRBD2 (5 bases each). The germline V and J ends were trimmed by 1 base and 2 bases, with 9 bases remaining between them. The CDR3 is 14 residues long. The CDR3, as DNA: TGTGCCAGCAGTTTAGATCAGGGACCCTACGAGCAGTACTTC. Translating it yields CASSLDQGPYEQYF.

This clonotype was counted many times. V gene TRBV11-2 combines with J gene TRBJ2-1; D assignment may be TRBD1 or TRBD2 (5 bases each). Looked up from germline, CDR1 is SGHAT and CDR2 is FQNNGV. The V end lost 6 bases, the J end lost 5 bases, and 11 bases lay between the germline ends. The CDR3 loop spans 13 amino acids. CDR3 residues: CASRTGPNNEQFF. CDR3 in DNA: TGTGCCAGCAGGACGGGACCTAACAATGAGCAGTTCTTC.

This clonotype was found many times. The chain uses TRBV10-3 and TRBJ2-3; 13 bases line up with TRBD2. The germline CDR1 and CDR2 sequences are ENHRY and SYGVKD. The CDR3 runs 17 residues. V shed 0 bases, J shed 6 bases, and the junction held 6 bases outside the gene matches. The CDR3 DNA follows: TGTGCCATCAGTGAGTCCTTACTAGCGGGAGGGTCGGATACGCAGTATTTT. Translating it yields CAISESLLAGGSDTQYF.

This clonotype was counted many times. The chain recombines TRBV9 with TRBJ1-1, with TRBD1 matching 8 bases. V shed 3 bases, J shed 4 bases, and the junction held 5 bases outside the gene matches. Germline assignment: CDR1 SGDLS and CDR2 YYNGEE. The CDR3 runs to 14 residues. CDR3 sequence: CASSARGLVTEAFF. The CDR3 DNA follows: TGTGCCAGCAGCGCCAGGGGGCTGGTCACTGAAGCTTTCTTT.

This clonotype was counted at least ten times. CDR3 DNA: TGCGCCAGCAGCTTGGTTTCAGGGCGGAGTGGCTACACCTTC. Translation: CASSLVSGRSGYTF. The V call is TRBV5-1, the J call TRBJ1-2, with D possibly matching TRBD1 (5 bases). Trimming pared 0 bases from V and 7 bases from J, leaving 13 bases between. Germline V gene data show CDR1 as SGHRS and CDR2 as YFSETQ. The CDR3 sequence is 14 residues long.

Ten or more counts support this clonotype. The gene calls are TRBV7-9 and TRBJ2-2; the D is unclear. Deletions cut 1 base from V and 0 bases from J, with 6 bases between. Germline-derived CDR1 and CDR2 are SEHNR and FQNEAQ (reference sequence). The CDR3 has 15 amino acids. As DNA, the CDR3 is TGTGCCAGCAGCTTAGGGGCATCGAACACCGGGGAGCTGTTTTTT. Amino acids: CASSLGASNTGELFF.

This clonotype appeared many times. The J gene is TRBJ2-1, the V gene TRBV7-8; D unclear. Germline-derived CDR1 and CDR2 are SGHVS and FQNEAQ. This CDR3 region has 14 residues. With 1 base removed from V and 7 bases from J, the gap between germline ends came to 11 bases. This CDR3 is CASSLVSSMNEQFF. Written as DNA, the CDR3 is TGTGCCAGCAGCTTAGTCAGCTCGATGAATGAGCAGTTCTTC.

This clonotype was seen repeatedly, ten times or more. The chain joins TRBV28 to TRBJ1-1, with 7 bases fitting TRBD1. Germline assignment: CDR1 MDHEN and CDR2 SYDVKM. This CDR3 region has 13 residues. J gave up 4 bases and V 7 bases, and 6 bases lay outside the gene matches. The CDR3 sequence: CASKYRGGTEAFF. CDR3 bases: TGTGCCAGCAAATACAGGGGAGGCACTGAAGCTTTCTTT.

Ten or more counts support this clonotype. V gene TRBV7-8 combines with J gene TRBJ1-1, with no clear D. This CDR3 region has 14 residues. V lost 0 bases and J lost 4, with 9 bases in between. Germline CDR1 and CDR2: SGHVS and FQNEAQ. The CDR3 is CASSLALRGTEAFF. The CDR3 DNA reads as TGTGCCAGCAGCTTAGCTCTTAGAGGCACTGAAGCTTTCTTT.

This clonotype has at least ten counts. The genes are TRBV3-1 and TRBJ1-1; D gene ambiguous. Germline V lookup: CDR1 LGHDT, CDR2 YNNKEL (reference sequence). The CDR3 length is 11 residues. The V end was cut by 4 bases, the J end by 11 bases, with 11 bases between. The CDR3 region is CASSLKEVAFF. CDR3 DNA sequence: TGTGCCAGCAGCCTGAAAGAGGTGGCTTTCTTT. Together with reference TRBV3-1 and TRBJ1-1, the CDR3 gives the full variable domain: DTAVSQTPKYLVTQMGNDKSIKCEQNLGHDTMYWYKQDSKKFLKIMFSYNNKELIINETVPNRFSPKSPDKAHLNLHINSLELGDSAVYFCASSLKEVAFFGQGTRLTVV.

The V call is TRBV30, the J call TRBJ2-1; 7 bases fit TRBD2. Germline V gene sequence: CDR1 GTSNPN, CDR2 SVGIG (reference sequence). CDR3 length: 16 amino acids. V was clipped by 7 bases and J by 0 bases; unmatched bases: 12. The CDR3 sequence: CAYGAGLLSSYNEQFF. The DNA for the CDR3 is TGTGCCTATGGAGCGGGACTCCTGAGCTCCTACAATGAGCAGTTCTTC.

This clonotype was recorded many times. This chain uses TRBV6-5 with TRBJ1-1; the D is unclear. Germline V gene sequence: CDR1 MNHEY, CDR2 SVGAGI. There are 12 residues in the CDR3. V lost 5 bases and J 1 base, leaving 5 bases between the germline ends. CDR3 in DNA: TGTGCCAGCAGTCAGAGGAACACTGAAGCTTTCTTT. Its translation: CASSQRNTEAFF.

Ten or more counts support this clonotype. The chain is built from TRBV12-3 or TRBV12-4 and TRBJ1-1, with D uncertain. Trimming left V 0 bases short and J 11 bases short, with 13 bases between. The CDR3 spans 13 residues. CDR3 in DNA: TGTGCCAGCAGTTTAGCGGGGTTAGTGCCGGCTTTCTTT. Amino acid sequence: CASSLAGLVPAFF.

Many counts were recorded for this clonotype. The chain employs TRBV12-3 or TRBV12-4 and TRBJ2-3, with 7 bases lining up with TRBD2. V lost 3 bases and J lost 0; bases outside the gene matches: 9. This CDR3 is 17 amino acids long. The CDR3 DNA is TGTGCCAGCAGTTTTTTTGGCGGGGGAGCCAGCACAGATACGCAGTATTTT. As protein: CASSFFGGGASTDTQYF.

There are many counts of this clonotype. This rearrangement joins TRBV7-2 to TRBJ2-7, with TRBD2 identical over 14 bases. The CDR3 covers 18 residues. Germline loops: CDR1 SGHTA, CDR2 FQGNSA. With V trimmed by 5 bases and J by 3 bases, 12 bases remained unmatched. CDR3 amino acids: CASSHRRRLAGGLYEQYF. CDR3 coding DNA: TGTGCCAGCAGCCACCGCCGTCGACTAGCGGGGGGGCTCTACGAGCAGTACTTC.

This clonotype was picked up many times. The chain links TRBV9 to TRBJ1-1; D uncertain. The germline V gene encodes CDR1 SGDLS and CDR2 YYNGEE. This CDR3 is built from 13 residues. Trimming removed 4 bases at V and 8 bases at J, with 15 bases between. The CDR3 here is CASSPPTFREAFF. The CDR3 DNA is TGTGCCAGCAGCCCCCCTACATTTCGGGAAGCTTTCTTT.

This clonotype was counted ten times or more. The chain carries TRBV28 and TRBJ1-5; D is possibly TRBD1 (6 bases). There are 16 residues in the CDR3. V was trimmed by 3 bases and J by 3 bases, leaving 15 bases between them. CDR1 is MDHEN and CDR2 is SYDVKM in the germline V gene. The CDR3 protein is CASSLGGGGPNQPQHF. Written as DNA, the CDR3 is TGTGCCAGCAGTTTGGGGGGGGGCGGGCCCAATCAGCCCCAGCATTTT. Full variable domain (outside the CDR3, taken from reference TRBV28 and TRBJ1-5): DVKVTQSSRYLVKRTGEKVFLECVQDMDHENMFWYRQDPGLGLRLIYFSYDVKMKEKGDIPEGYSVSREKKERFSLILESASTNQTSMYLCASSLGGGGPNQPQHFGDGTRLSIL.

This clonotype was detected many times. V and J are TRBV29-1 and TRBJ2-4, with TRBD1 identical over 12 bases. The J segment lost 3 bases and the V segment lost 4 bases, leaving 19 bases of the junction unmatched. Germline V gives CDR1 SQVTM, CDR2 ANQGSEA. CDR3 length equals 20 residues. The CDR3 region has the DNA TGCAGCGTTGTGCCGGGGACAGGGGGCGATAATGGAAAGGGCAAAAACATTCAGTACTTC. It encodes CSVVPGTGGDNGKGKNIQYF.

This clonotype was seen repeatedly, ten times or more. Just one base apart from a much larger clone, this may be a read error. This chain connects TRBV7-9 to TRBJ2-6; D possibly corresponds to TRBD1 (5 bases). Per germline, CDR1 SEHNR and CDR2 FQNEAQ (reference sequence). The CDR3 sequence is 15 residues long. The CDR3: CASSYFPSGAKVLTF. In DNA, the CDR3 is TGTGCCAGCAGCTATTTTCCCTCTGGGGCCAAAGTCCTGACTTTC. Full variable domain (missing parts from reference TRBV7-9 and TRBJ2-6): DTGVSQNPRHKITKRGQNVTFRCDPISEHNRLYWYRQTLGQGPEFLTYFQNEAQLEKSRLLSDRFSAERPKGSFSTLEIQRTEQGDSAMYLCASSYFPSGAKVLTFGAGSRLTVL.

This clonotype was observed many times. The chain recombines TRBV7-9 with TRBJ1-1, with 7 nucleotides matching TRBD1. CDR1 is SEHNR and CDR2 is FQNEAQ in the germline V gene (reference sequence). V dropped 1 base and J dropped 5; count of bases not matched to a gene: 4. This CDR3 is built from 14 residues. CDR3: CASSLEAGGTEAFF. The CDR3, as DNA: TGTGCCAGCAGCTTAGAGGCAGGGGGAACTGAAGCTTTCTTT.

This clonotype was counted many times. This chain connects TRBV19 to TRBJ2-3; D gene unclear. The CDR3 spans 13 residues. Trimming shortened V by 7 bases and J by 4 bases, and 12 bases separated the two germline ends. Germline assignment: CDR1 LNHDA and CDR2 SQIVND (reference sequence). CDR3: CASNKGSADTQYF. The CDR3 bases are TGTGCCAGTAACAAGGGTTCGGCAGATACGCAGTATTTT.